This passage covers 25 T cell receptor beta chains from one sample sequenced in a study of glioma-infiltrating T cells. TCR alpha and beta CDR3 regions were amplified from RNA using iRepertoire nested multiplex PCR. TCRdb itself ran the multiplex PCR reads through MiXCR, one entry per CDR3 protein. The sample carries 150,000 to 200,000 distinct CDR3 sequences, 43% recorded once. The sequencing input was glioma tissue, nonneoplastic brain tissue, or PBMCs (not recorded which). These receptors were obtained from a human donor with low-grade glioma or glioblastoma, undergoing nonglioma brain surgery, or in good health (not recorded which).

The chain uses TRBV3-1 and TRBJ1-3; no reliable D call. V was trimmed by 0 bases and J by 0 bases, leaving 18 bases between them. Germline values: CDR1 LGHDT, CDR2 YNNKEL (reference sequence). This CDR3 region has 19 residues. The CDR3 DNA is TGTGCCAGCAGCCAAGACTCCGGCAGATTCTTCTCCTCTGGAAACACCATATATTTT. Amino acids: CASSQDSGRFFSSGNTIYF.

The chain is built from TRBV5-5 and TRBJ2-3, with 7 bases fitting TRBD1. Germline lookup yields CDR1 SGHKS and CDR2 YYEKEE (reference sequence). V shed 2 bases, J shed 5 bases, and the junction held 5 bases outside the gene matches. CDR3 size: 14 residues. The CDR3 DNA reads as TGTGCCAGCAGCTTAGACAGGGCCAAAGATACGCAGTATTTT. Protein: CASSLDRAKDTQYF.

A note on this clonotype: This sequence may be a read error, since a much larger clone differs from it by one base. The chain combines TRBV20-1 with TRBJ2-1; 12 bases agree with TRBD2. The germline CDR1 and CDR2 sequences are DFQATT and SNEGSKA (reference sequence). V shed 6 bases and J 1 base; nucleotides not matched to a gene: 13. The CDR3 spans 18 residues. As DNA, the CDR3 is TGCAGTGCCCTAGCGGGAGGGCCACCCTTAGCTTCCTACAATGAGCAGTTCTTC. Protein product: CSALAGGPPLASYNEQFF.

The chain uses TRBV7-9 and TRBJ2-2; TRBD2 matches at 9 bases. The J segment lost 6 bases and the V segment lost 2 bases, leaving 7 bases of the junction unmatched. Germline V gives CDR1 SEHNR, CDR2 FQNEAQ (reference sequence). CDR3 size: 16 residues. In nucleotides, the CDR3 is TGTGCCAGCAGCTTACCTAGCGGGATAGTTTCCGGGGAGCTGTTTTTT. Protein product: CASSLPSGIVSGELFF.

This clonotype was seen ten or more times. This sequence joins TRBV20-1 and TRBJ1-5, with 7 bases aligning to TRBD1. This CDR3 has 13 residues. The germline V gene encodes CDR1 DFQATT and CDR2 SNEGSKA (reference sequence). V lost 4 bases, J lost 3 bases, and 3 bases stayed unmatched. This chain's CDR3 is CSATGQDNQPQHF. The DNA of the CDR3 is TGCAGTGCTACCGGACAGGACAATCAGCCCCAGCATTTT.

Concerning this clonotype itself: This could be a read error, since a much larger clone is one nucleotide away. The chain links TRBV4-1 to TRBJ1-1; D is unresolved. Germline V CDR1 and CDR2: MGHRA, YSYEKL. The CDR3 runs to 16 residues. The V end was cut by 2 bases, the J end by 3 bases, with 16 bases between. DNA of the CDR3: TGCGCCAGCAGCCAATCCGGCCTGGGCCGTTACACTGAAGCTTTCTTT. Protein: CASSQSGLGRYTEAFF.

In the case of this clonotype: The junction differs from germline at one of its ends, possibly a read error. The genes are TRBV28 and TRBJ2-7; no firm D call. The length of the CDR3 is 13 residues. Germline CDR1 MDHEN, CDR2 SYDVKM. CDR3 sequence: CASISTTPYEHYF. For the CDR3, the DNA is TGTGCCAGCATTTCCACTACTCCCTACGAGCACTACTTC.

The chain is built from TRBV12-5 and TRBJ2-5; 7 bases fit TRBD2. Unmatched junction bases numbered 4, after V lost 7 bases and J lost 2 bases. In germline, CDR1 is LGHNT, CDR2 FRNRAP. The CDR3 is 13 residues long. The CDR3 nucleotides are TGTGCTAGTGCCCAAGCGGGACAAGAGACCCAGTACTTC. As protein: CASAQAGQETQYF.

This clonotype was found a few times. The J gene is TRBJ2-7, the V gene TRBV2; 10 nucleotides line up with TRBD2. V trimming: 4 bases; J trimming: 7 bases; junction bases outside the gene matches: 7. Germline CDR1 reads SNHLY; CDR2 reads FYNNEI. The CDR3 contains 14 residues. CDR3 region: CASSARSGRNEQYF. The CDR3 bases are TGTGCCAGCAGTGCTCGTAGCGGGAGGAATGAGCAGTACTTC.

As concerns this clonotype: This may stem from a read error, because a much larger clone lies one nucleotide away. The final CDR3 position lacks the conserved phenylalanine or tryptophan, pointing to a likely read error. The V and J genes are TRBV5-1 and TRBJ2-3; maybe TRBD2 (5 bases). CDR1 and CDR2 from the germline V gene are SGHRS and YFSETQ. V was cut by 1 base and J by 4 bases, with 10 bases left in between. The CDR3 runs 14 residues. The DNA of the CDR3 is TGCGCCAGCAGCTTGTCTCGGGGTCCAGATACGCAGTATTCT. Amino acid sequence: CASSLSRGPDTQYS.

Note on this clonotype: Just one base apart from a much larger clone, this may be a read error. The rearrangement joins TRBV19 to TRBJ1-5; TRBD1 aligns across 8 bases. The CDR3 spans 14 residues. V was clipped by 7 bases and J by 3 bases; unmatched bases: 5. Germline V gives CDR1 LNHDA, CDR2 SQIVND (reference sequence). CDR3 DNA sequence: TGTGCCAGTATTATGGGACAGGACAATCAGCCCCAGCATTTT. Translated, it gives CASIMGQDNQPQHF.

Points on this clonotype: The junction does not match germline at one end; this may be a read error. The V gene is TRBV14, the J gene TRBJ1-1; 7 bases are shared with TRBD1. From germline, CDR1 is SGHDN and CDR2 FVKESK. The CDR3 is 16 residues long. The DNA of the CDR3 is TGTCCCAGCAGCCAAGGATCAGGGGGTTTGGGCACTGAAGCTTTCTTT. Translation gives CPSSQGSGGLGTEAFF.

This clonotype was detected only a few times. V usage is TRBV18 and J usage is TRBJ1-5; D is unclear. The V gene's germline CDR1 is KGHSH and CDR2 LQKENI. V lost 3 bases and J lost 0, with 9 bases in between. This CDR3 is built from 15 residues. The CDR3 spells CASSPDDLSNQPQHF. The CDR3 region has the DNA TGTGCCAGCTCACCTGATGACCTTAGCAATCAGCCCCAGCATTTT.

In its sample, this clonotype was seen many times. The chain joins TRBV2 to TRBJ2-3, with unresolved D. CDR1 SNHLY and CDR2 FYNNEI come from the germline V gene. There are 11 residues in the CDR3. V lost 8 bases and J 6 bases, leaving 9 bases between the germline ends. DNA of the CDR3: TGTGCCAGCGGGATTGAGGATACGCAGTATTTT. This sequence encodes CASGIEDTQYF. Filled out from reference TRBV2 and TRBJ2-3, the complete variable domain reads EPEVTQTPSHQVTQMGQEVILRCVPISNHLYFYWYRQILGQKVEFLVSFYNNEISEKSEIFDDQFSVERPDGSNFTLKIRSTKLEDSAMYFCASGIEDTQYFGPGTRLTVL.

Details on this clonotype: The germline gene is not matched at one end of the junction; a read error may be the cause. The J gene is TRBJ1-1, the V gene TRBV6-2 or TRBV6-3; no clear D. The germline CDR1 and CDR2 sequences are MNHEY and SVGEGT. CDR3 size: 14 residues. The CDR3 nucleotides are TGCGCCAGCAGTGACCTTCTTGGGAACACTGAAACTTTCTTT. It is translated as CASSDLLGNTETFF.

A word on this clonotype: This could be a read error, since a much larger clone is one nucleotide away. The rearrangement joins TRBV5-4 to TRBJ1-1; D gene unclear. With 0 bases removed from V and 5 bases from J, the gap between germline ends came to 8 bases. CDR3 length: 13 amino acids. CDR1 is SGHNT, CDR2 YYREEE, per germline (reference sequence). The CDR3, as DNA: TGTGCCAGCAGCTTGGACGAGATTACTGAAGCTTTCTTT. Translating gives CASSLDEITEAFF.

A remark on this clonotype: Being one base from a much bigger clone, this may be a read error. V is TRBV20-1 and J is TRBJ2-7; 15 bases map to TRBD2. Germline V gene data show CDR1 as DFQATT and CDR2 as SNEGSKA (reference sequence). The CDR3 sequence is 18 residues long. CDR3 sequence: CSATRGLAGGHISYEEYF. For the CDR3, the DNA is TGCAGTGCTACTCGGGGACTAGCGGGAGGCCACATCTCCTACGAGGAGTACTTC.

This clonotype was counted at least ten times. This chain uses TRBV27 with TRBJ2-1, with 7 bases matching TRBD2. This CDR3 spans 14 amino acids. Germline CDR1 and CDR2: MNHEY and SMNVEV (reference sequence). The V segment lost 6 bases and the J segment 9 bases; nucleotides outside the gene matches: 11. The CDR3 sequence is CASRGLVKFSEQFF. The CDR3 region has the DNA TGTGCCAGCAGAGGACTAGTAAAGTTCAGTGAGCAGTTCTTC.

This rearrangement joins TRBV14 to TRBJ2-3, with D possibly being TRBD2 (6 bases). The CDR3 covers 13 residues. V was shortened by 1 base and J by 6 bases, with 8 bases between the two germline ends. Germline V lookup: CDR1 SGHDN, CDR2 FVKESK. The CDR3: CASSQGGGDTQYF. The CDR3, as DNA: TGTGCCAGCAGCCAAGGTGGAGGGGATACGCAGTATTTT.

In the case of this clonotype: A much more abundant neighbour one base away suggests this may be a read error. The chain carries TRBV2 and TRBJ2-3; no firm D call. The V end lost 2 bases, the J end lost 2 bases, and 11 bases lay between the germline ends. Germline-derived CDR1 and CDR2 are SNHLY and FYNNEI. The CDR3 extends over 15 amino acids. CDR3 residues: CASSEQSVITDTQYF. DNA of the CDR3: TGTGCCAGCAGTGAACAAAGCGTGATCACAGATACGCAGTATTTT.

There are a few counts of this clonotype. This rearrangement joins TRBV2 to TRBJ2-1; 10 bases are shared with TRBD1. V shed 2 bases and J 2 bases; nucleotides not matched to a gene: 6. Looked up from germline, CDR1 is SNHLY and CDR2 is FYNNEI. The CDR3 spans 17 residues. The CDR3 region is CASSEPGQGGTYNEQFF. The CDR3 DNA follows: TGTGCCAGCAGTGAACCCGGACAGGGGGGAACCTACAATGAGCAGTTCTTC.

In its sample, this clonotype was seen many times. This chain uses TRBV16 with TRBJ2-3; D not certain. Germline CDR1 KGHSY, CDR2 FQNENV. The CDR3 is 13 amino acids. With 2 bases removed from V and 0 bases from J, the gap between germline ends came to 3 bases. The chain's CDR3 is CASSQGSTDTQYF. The CDR3 DNA follows: TGTGCCAGCAGCCAAGGGAGCACAGATACGCAGTATTTT.

The chain joins TRBV28 to TRBJ2-1; the D is unclear. The CDR3 is 13 amino acids. The germline CDR1 and CDR2 sequences are MDHEN and SYDVKM. Trimming left V 6 bases short and J 11 bases short, with 17 bases between. CDR3 in amino acids: CASRLPGADKQFF. CDR3 sequence (DNA): TGTGCCAGCAGGCTACCCGGCGCCGATAAGCAGTTCTTC. Full variable domain (outside the CDR3, taken from reference TRBV28 and TRBJ2-1): DVKVTQSSRYLVKRTGEKVFLECVQDMDHENMFWYRQDPGLGLRLIYFSYDVKMKEKGDIPEGYSVSREKKERFSLILESASTNQTSMYLCASRLPGADKQFFGPGTRLTVL.

The table lists this clonotype with a few counts. The V call is TRBV7-2, the J call TRBJ2-1; D remains unclear. The CDR3 has 14 amino acids. V lost 7 bases, J lost 11 bases, and 21 bases lay in between. Germline V gene lookup returns CDR1 SGHTA and CDR2 FQGNSA. CDR3 sequence (DNA): TGTGCCAGCACCCAACCTGGTCCTCGCCTCAAGCAGTTCTTC. Protein product: CASTQPGPRLKQFF.

The CDR3 loop reads CASSLQTGDQETQYF. The CDR3 coding sequence is TGCGCCAGCAGCTTGCAAACAGGGGATCAAGAGACCCAGTACTTC. The chain links TRBV5-1 to TRBJ2-5; 7 bases match TRBD1. Trimming removed 1 base from V and 2 bases from J; junction bases left unmatched: 5. The V gene's germline CDR1 is SGHRS and CDR2 YFSETQ. The CDR3 sequence is 15 residues long. Full variable domain (rest looked up from reference TRBV5-1 and TRBJ2-5): KAGVTQTPRYLIKTRGQQVTLSCSPISGHRSVSWYQQTPGQGLQFLFEYFSETQRNKGNFPGRFSGRQFSNSRSEMNVSTLELGDSALYLCASSLQTGDQETQYFGPGTRLLVL.